This TCR beta chain was captured in a study of blood T cell repertoires in COVID-19. Background on the study: The cDNA or gDNA used as material had been derived from T cells, B-cell-depleted T cells, or PBMCs.

CDR3 size: 15 residues. Trimming took off 0 bases at V and 0 bases at J, with 8 bases between the two ends. Per germline, CDR1 LGHDT and CDR2 YNNKEL (reference sequence). Sequencing used immunoSEQ multiplex PCR; TCRdb keeps in-frame clones, though not all of them. Here the sample spans roughly 100,000 clones, roughly 84% being singletons. Sequencing was carried out using peripheral blood. This chain uses TRBV3-1 (or the pseudogene TRBV3-2) with TRBJ1-2; TRBD1 might be the D (5 bases). The origin of this receptor is a man aged 70 or older with active or convalescent COVID-19. The CDR3 nucleotides are TGTGCCAGCAGCCAAGACTACAGGACTAACTATGGCTACACCTTC. Translating gives CASSQDYRTNYGYTF.